This section outlines one T cell receptor (beta chain) sequence together with its context. Its antigen is unidentified. TCRdb re-called the RT-PCR reads with MiXCR, one entry per CDR3 protein. This table has about 500,000 distinct CDR3 sequences, 10% to 15% appearing once. This sample was included in a study of response to subunit inactivated influenza vaccine. Study-wide findings and caveats: That few new T cells are recruited by each seasonal influenza vaccination was the authors' suggestion.

With 5 bases removed from V and 2 bases from J, the gap between germline ends came to 17 bases. CDR1 and CDR2 (germline): SGHDT, YYEEEE. The CDR3 length is 15 residues. The sequencing here drew on PBMCs from blood, taken 45 days after vaccination. This chain links TRBV5-6 with TRBJ2-7, with D unresolved. This TCR derives from a man between 45 and 60 years old who received an inactivated influenza vaccine. CDR3 protein: CASSPGRAAPYEQYF. CDR3 sequence (DNA): TGTGCCAGCAGTCCCGGACGGGCTGCTCCCTACGAGCAGTACTTC.